Below are 18 T cell receptor beta chains sequenced from a single sample in a study of blood T cells in healthy people across ages. For the second PCR, which ran for about 6 to 11 cycles, a sample-barcoded 5' primer and a J-beta primer mix were used. TCRdb reanalysed the 5' RACE reads using MiXCR and keeps one entry per CDR3 protein. The profile shows 700,000 to 900,000 distinct CDR3 sequences, 20% to 30% of them singletons. These data were also reused for a study on T cells of mothers and their children.

Sequencing input: blood. These TCRs come from a boy aged 10-17 years in good health.

This clonotype has a handful of counts. The chain uses TRBV29-1 and TRBJ2-7; maybe TRBD2 (5 bases). V was shortened by 4 bases and J by 3 bases, with 13 bases between the two germline ends. The CDR3 has 13 residues. Germline loops: CDR1 SQVTM, CDR2 ANQGSEA. The CDR3 loop reads CSVAAGALYEQYF. DNA of the CDR3: TGCAGCGTTGCGGCGGGTGCCCTCTACGAGCAGTACTTC.

This clonotype was counted ten times or more. V usage is TRBV5-1 and J usage is TRBJ2-1, with TRBD1 matching 9 bases. Germline-derived CDR1 and CDR2 are SGHRS and YFSETQ. The CDR3 extends over 15 amino acids. V lost 0 bases, J lost 2 bases, and 0 bases stayed unmatched. The CDR3 here is CASSLGQGAYNEQFF. CDR3 nucleotides: TGCGCCAGCAGCTTGGGACAGGGGGCCTACAATGAGCAGTTCTTC.

This clonotype has a handful of counts. The V gene is TRBV29-1, the J gene TRBJ1-2; D is uncertain. This CDR3 has 13 amino acids. Deletions cut 6 bases from V and 4 bases from J, with 15 bases between. CDR1 is SQVTM and CDR2 is ANQGSEA in the germline V gene. CDR3 nucleotide sequence: TGCAGCGTGGATAAGGACGGAAGCTATGGCTACACCTTC. Translating it yields CSVDKDGSYGYTF.

In this sample, this clonotype turned up a few times. This sequence joins TRBV5-5 and TRBJ2-5; D ambiguous. Germline loops: CDR1 SGHKS, CDR2 YYEKEE (reference sequence). CDR3 length equals 16 residues. Trimming shortened V by 1 base and J by 4 bases, and 17 bases separated the two germline ends. CDR3 amino acids: CASSLFGSLALETQYF. CDR3 DNA: TGTGCCAGCAGCTTGTTTGGGTCCTTAGCCTTAGAGACCCAGTACTTC.

This clonotype was seen a few times. The chain is built from TRBV4-1 and TRBJ2-1, with D possibly being TRBD1 (5 bases). V was pared by 4 bases and J by 0 bases, with 16 bases between. The CDR3 extends over 17 amino acids. The germline gives CDR1 MGHRA, CDR2 YSYEKL. CDR3: CASSLLRQGSSYNEQFF. CDR3 in DNA: TGCGCCAGCAGCCTCCTCCGGCAGGGAAGCTCCTACAATGAGCAGTTCTTC.

The rearrangement joins TRBV5-1 to TRBJ2-7; TRBD2 is a possible D gene (6 bases). V was cut by 4 bases and J by 2 bases, with 10 bases left in between. The CDR3 length is 13 residues. Germline values: CDR1 SGHRS, CDR2 YFSETQ. CDR3 nucleotides: TGCGCCAGCAGCGGGACTCCTGCCTACGAGCAGTACTTC. It specifies CASSGTPAYEQYF.

V gene TRBV20-1 combines with J gene TRBJ2-5; 9 bases agree with TRBD2. Germline V gives CDR1 DFQATT, CDR2 SNEGSKA (reference sequence). CDR3 size: 13 residues. V shed 6 bases, J shed 2 bases, and the junction held 4 bases outside the gene matches. The DNA of the CDR3 is TGCAGTGCCCCGCGGGGGGGGCAAGAGACCCAGTACTTC. This sequence encodes CSAPRGGQETQYF.

This clonotype was recorded a few times. The chain has TRBV20-1 and TRBJ1-5; D possibly corresponds to TRBD1 (6 bases). V lost 0 bases, J lost 0 bases, and 15 bases lay in between. The germline gives CDR1 DFQATT, CDR2 SNEGSKA (reference sequence). The CDR3 runs 17 residues. The CDR3 DNA sequence: TGCAGTGCTAGAGATTTCCGGGACACACATAGCAATCAGCCCCAGCATTTT. Translation: CSARDFRDTHSNQPQHF.

This chain connects TRBV29-1 to TRBJ2-4; D remains unclear. The germline V gene encodes CDR1 SQVTM and CDR2 ANQGSEA. The CDR3 loop spans 13 amino acids. Trimming stripped 5 bases from V and 0 bases from J, with 8 bases between. For the CDR3, the DNA is TGCAGCGTTTTAAGGATAGCCAAAAACATTCAGTACTTC. It specifies CSVLRIAKNIQYF.

V gene TRBV7-9 combines with J gene TRBJ2-5, with 12 bases identical to TRBD2. Trimming cost V 4 bases and J 2 bases; bases outside gene matches: 14. CDR3 length equals 19 residues. The germline V gene has CDR1 SEHNR and CDR2 FQNEAQ (reference sequence). In DNA, the CDR3 is TGTGCCAGCAGCTCATCGACTAGCGGGGGACCGATTCCTCAAGAGACCCAGTACTTC. Protein: CASSSSTSGGPIPQETQYF.

This clonotype came up a few times. The J gene is TRBJ2-7, the V gene TRBV7-2, with 9 bases lining up with TRBD2. The V and J ends lost 5 bases and 5 bases, in that order; junction bases with no gene match: 13. Germline V gene sequence: CDR1 SGHTA, CDR2 FQGNSA. There are 16 residues in the CDR3. The CDR3 spells CASSPSQGGRADEQYF. Here the CDR3 DNA reads TGTGCCAGCAGCCCCTCCCAGGGCGGGAGGGCCGACGAGCAGTACTTC. The entire variable domain, with the rest obtained from reference TRBV7-2 and TRBJ2-7, is as follows: GAGVSQSPSNKVTEKGKDVELRCDPISGHTALYWYRQSLGQGLEFLIYFQGNSAPDKSGLPSDRFSAERTGGSVSTLTIQRTQQEDSAVYLCASSPSQGGRADEQYFGPGTRLTVT.

The chain has TRBV25-1 and TRBJ2-4; D unresolved. The CDR3 is made up of 13 amino acids. CDR1 is MGHDK, CDR2 SYGVNS, per germline. V lost 7 bases and J 8 bases, leaving 15 bases between the germline ends. The CDR3 bases are TGTGCCAGCACTCCATCCGGTCGACACATTCAGTACTTC. It translates to CASTPSGRHIQYF.

J is TRBJ1-1 and V is TRBV27; D is uncertain. Germline V gene sequence: CDR1 MNHEY, CDR2 SMNVEV (reference sequence). The length of the CDR3 is 14 residues. The V gene lost 2 bases and the J gene lost 5 bases, with 12 bases spanning the gap. CDR3 DNA sequence: TGTGCCAGCAGTTTAGGGCCTGGCGGGACTGAAGCTTTCTTT. This sequence encodes CASSLGPGGTEAFF.

The chain is built from TRBV12-5 and TRBJ2-7; D might be TRBD1 (6 bases). CDR1 LGHNT and CDR2 FRNRAP come from the germline V gene. Between the trimmed V and J ends, which lost 5 bases and 9 bases, there was a span of 26 bases. CDR3 length: 16 residues. CDR3 amino acids: CASGPTGIRPDLAQYF. For the CDR3, the DNA is TGTGCTAGTGGTCCTACAGGGATCAGACCCGACTTGGCGCAGTACTTC.

As concerns this clonotype: One junction end does not reproduce the germline sequence, and a read error may be involved. This chain links TRBV9 with TRBJ1-2; weak D call: TRBD1 (5 bases). This CDR3 has 15 amino acids. Germline assignment: CDR1 SGDLS and CDR2 YYNGEE. The CDR3: CASSEREGTGYGYTF. The DNA of the CDR3 is TGCGCCAGCAGCGAACGGGAAGGGACCGGCTATGGCTACACCTTC.

This clonotype was seen only a few times. This chain connects TRBV11-2 to TRBJ2-2; TRBD2 matches 9 bases. This CDR3 has 14 residues. Trimming at V came to 3 bases and at J to 6 bases, leaving 2 bases not matched to a gene. The germline V gene encodes CDR1 SGHAT and CDR2 FQNNGV. For the CDR3, the DNA is TGTGCCAGCAGCTTTGCGGGGGGGGCCGGGGAGCTGTTTTTT. This encodes CASSFAGGAGELFF.

Notes on this clonotype: One end of the junction does not line up with germline, which may come from a read error. This sequence joins TRBV9 and TRBJ2-3; D not certain. CDR1 is SGDLS and CDR2 is YYNGEE in the germline V gene. The CDR3 is 13 amino acids. In nucleotides, the CDR3 is TGTGTCAGCAGCGTAGACAGCACAGATACGCAGTATTTT. Translating gives CVSSVDSTDTQYF.

V and J are TRBV4-1 and TRBJ2-7; 9 nucleotides agree with TRBD1. CDR1 and CDR2 (germline): MGHRA, YSYEKL. The CDR3 sequence is 16 residues long. V trimming: 3 bases; J trimming: 7 bases; junction bases outside the gene matches: 13. The CDR3 bases are TGCGCCAGCAGCCATCCCCCGGGACAGGGAACACGGGAGCAGTACTTC. Its protein is CASSHPPGQGTREQYF.